The 28 T cell receptor beta chains below come from one sample, sequenced in a study of T cells after yellow fever vaccination. Using its own MiXCR run on the 5' RACE reads, TCRdb lists one record per CDR3 protein. Counted here are around 16,000 distinct CDR3 sequences, about 3.8% occurring once; the ten biggest clones make up roughly 0.37%. The sample was PBMCs, either bulk or a sorted T-cell subset (CD4+, CD8+, memory, or dextramer-sorted; not recorded which), taken 15 days after the yellow fever booster vaccination. The receptors here all came from a man younger than 40 who received the YFV17D yellow fever vaccine.

In its sample, this clonotype was seen many times. V is TRBV20-1 and J is TRBJ2-7; no firm D call. This CDR3 comprises 12 residues. Looked up from germline, CDR1 is DFQATT and CDR2 is SNEGSKA (reference sequence). Trimming pared 5 bases from V and 2 bases from J, leaving 10 bases between. The CDR3 coding sequence is TGCAGTGCTCGTGGGGAAACCTACGAGCAGTACTTC. It translates to CSARGETYEQYF.

This clonotype was found many times. This chain uses TRBV2 with TRBJ2-1; D might be TRBD1 or TRBD2, each matching 5 bases. The CDR3 runs to 13 residues. Germline V gene sequence: CDR1 SNHLY, CDR2 FYNNEI. Trimming took 3 bases from V and 4 from J, leaving 7 bases between them. The CDR3 spells CASSEGPYNEQFF. In DNA form, the CDR3 reads TGTGCCAGCAGTGAGGGACCATACAATGAGCAGTTCTTC.

The chain combines TRBV9 with TRBJ2-5; D is unresolved. The CDR3 sequence is 12 residues long. Germline V gene data show CDR1 as SGDLS and CDR2 as YYNGEE. V lost 3 bases, J lost 9 bases, and 12 bases lay in between. The CDR3 DNA reads as TGTGCCAGCAGCGGACAAGGGTGGGCCCAGTACTTC. As protein: CASSGQGWAQYF.

There are many counts of this clonotype. The rearrangement links TRBV30 to TRBJ1-1; D uncertain. Trimming cost V 4 bases and J 5 bases, with 14 bases left between them. The CDR3 is made up of 13 amino acids. Germline assignment: CDR1 GTSNPN and CDR2 SVGIG (reference sequence). The CDR3 nucleotides read TGTGCCTGGAATAGGAGGGTTCAAACTGAAGCTTTCTTT. Protein product: CAWNRRVQTEAFF.

This clonotype was seen many times. This rearrangement joins TRBV19 to TRBJ2-7, with TRBD1 matching over 7 bases. The CDR3 consists of 14 residues. Germline CDR1 is LNHDA and CDR2 is SQIVND (reference sequence). Trimming cost V 5 bases and J 2 bases; bases outside gene matches: 6. The CDR3 is CASSPGGEAYEQYF. DNA of the CDR3: TGTGCCAGTAGTCCAGGGGGAGAAGCCTACGAGCAGTACTTC.

In DNA, the CDR3 is TGTGCCAGCAGCTTAGTAGGGGGGGGGGGTTTTCAGCCCCAGCATTTT. Translating it yields CASSLVGGGGFQPQHF. The rearrangement joins TRBV7-8 to TRBJ1-5; a possible D gene is TRBD1 (6 bases). Trimming shortened V by 1 base and J by 6 bases, and 16 bases separated the two germline ends. The length of the CDR3 is 16 residues. The germline V gene encodes CDR1 SGHVS and CDR2 FQNEAQ.

At least ten counts were recorded for this clonotype. This sequence joins TRBV2 and TRBJ2-1, with D tentatively TRBD2 (6 bases). This CDR3 contains 13 residues. V lost 6 bases, J lost 4 bases, and 10 bases lay in between. The germline CDR1 and CDR2 sequences are SNHLY and FYNNEI. The CDR3: CASSTSLYNEQFF. Here the CDR3 DNA reads TGTGCCAGCAGCACTAGCTTGTACAATGAGCAGTTCTTC.

This clonotype was observed many times. This rearrangement joins TRBV10-3 to TRBJ1-5; 8 bases match TRBD1. Germline CDR1 and CDR2: ENHRY and SYGVKD. The CDR3 consists of 15 residues. Losses at the gene ends were 4 bases for V and 0 bases for J; bases not matched to a gene: 2. DNA of the CDR3: TGTGCCATCAGTGGGACAGGGTATAGCAATCAGCCCCAGCATTTT. Translation gives CAISGTGYSNQPQHF.

This clonotype occurred many times. The V call is TRBV3-1, the J call TRBJ2-7, with D tentatively TRBD1 (5 bases). This CDR3 comprises 14 residues. Per the germline V gene, CDR1 is LGHDT and CDR2 is YNNKEL (reference sequence). The ends were cut back, 4 bases at V and 3 bases at J, with 13 bases in the middle. CDR3 coding DNA: TGTGCCAGCAGCCCGACAGCCACCCGCTACGAGCAGTACTTC. It specifies CASSPTATRYEQYF.

Only a few counts were recorded for this clonotype. This rearrangement joins TRBV3-1 to TRBJ2-4; 8 bases agree with TRBD1. The CDR3 sequence is 17 residues long. Germline CDR1 is LGHDT and CDR2 is YNNKEL (reference sequence). Trimming took 4 bases from V and 4 from J; bases not matched to a gene: 12. DNA of the CDR3: TGTGCCAGCAGCCGACCGGGACAGGCTTTAAGGAAAAACATTCAGTACTTC. The encoded protein is CASSRPGQALRKNIQYF.

This clonotype showed up many times. The chain uses TRBV15 and TRBJ2-7; no clear D gene. Per the germline V gene, CDR1 is LNHNV and CDR2 is YYDKDF (reference sequence). Trimming stripped 0 bases from V and 2 bases from J, with 8 bases between. The CDR3 extends over 14 amino acids. CDR3 loop: CATSRDRGPYEQYF. The CDR3, as DNA: TGTGCCACCAGCAGAGACCGCGGTCCCTACGAGCAGTACTTC. The complete variable domain, with remaining parts taken from reference TRBV15 and TRBJ2-7, reads DAMVIQNPRYQVTQFGKPVTLSCSQTLNHNVMYWYQQKSSQAPKLLFHYYDKDFNNEADTPDNFQSRRPNTSFCFLDIRSPGLGDTAMYLCATSRDRGPYEQYFGPGTRLTVT.

In its sample, this clonotype is medium-sized. The chain links TRBV24-1 to TRBJ2-1, with D possibly TRBD2 on 6 matching bases. Germline-derived CDR1 and CDR2 are KGHDR and SFDVKD. With 1 base removed from V and 7 bases from J, the gap between germline ends came to 10 bases. The CDR3 is 14 residues long. DNA of the CDR3: TGTGCCACCAGTGATTTATCGGGGGTAAATGAGCAGTTCTTC. This translates into CATSDLSGVNEQFF.

Many counts were recorded for this clonotype. CDR3: CASRHERDRLYEQYF. In DNA form, the CDR3 reads TGTGCCAGCAGGCACGAAAGGGACAGACTCTACGAGCAGTACTTC. The chain combines TRBV27 with TRBJ2-7; TRBD1 aligns across 7 bases. The CDR3 loop spans 15 amino acids. The V gene end was trimmed by 6 bases and the J gene end by 3 bases; junction bases not matched to a gene: 11. Germline V CDR1 and CDR2: MNHEY, SMNVEV (reference sequence).

This clonotype was picked up many times. The chain is built from TRBV14 and TRBJ2-7; D is unclear. V was cut by 1 base and J by 4 bases, with 5 bases left in between. From germline, CDR1 is SGHDN and CDR2 FVKESK. This CDR3 is 12 amino acids long. CDR3 protein: CASSQVGYEQYF. The CDR3 DNA is TGTGCCAGCAGCCAAGTAGGGTACGAGCAGTACTTC. Full variable domain (missing parts from reference TRBV14 and TRBJ2-7): EAGVTQFPSHSVIEKGQTVTLRCDPISGHDNLYWYRRVMGKEIKFLLHFVKESKQDESGMPNNRFLAERTGGTYSTLKVQPAELEDSGVYFCASSQVGYEQYFGPGTRLTVT.

Regarding this clonotype: One end of the junction does not line up with germline, which may come from a read error. The chain recombines TRBV5-4 with TRBJ2-4; 8 bases line up with TRBD2. Germline CDR1 reads SGHNT; CDR2 reads YYREEE (reference sequence). The CDR3 spans 15 residues. CDR3 bases: TGTGCCAGCAGTTCTAGCGGGCTAGCCAACAACATTCAGTACTTT. Protein: CASSSSGLANNIQYF.

This clonotype was seen ten or more times. The chain employs TRBV29-1 and TRBJ2-2; 7 bases line up with TRBD1. V was clipped by 6 bases and J by 0 bases; unmatched bases: 13. Germline assignment: CDR1 SQVTM and CDR2 ANQGSEA. The CDR3 covers 17 residues. The CDR3 DNA reads as TGCAGCGTCAGAGGACAGGAGCTTTTGACGAACACCGGGGAGCTGTTTTTT. It codes for CSVRGQELLTNTGELFF.

This clonotype was found many times. The rearrangement uses TRBV4-2 and TRBJ2-7; 16 nucleotides agree with TRBD2. Germline CDR1 is LGHNA and CDR2 is YNFKEQ. After removal of 2 bases from V and 3 bases from J, the junction contained 10 bases not matched to a gene. This CDR3 has 19 residues. The CDR3 sequence is CASSQRSGTSGRAVYEQYF. In DNA form, the CDR3 reads TGTGCCAGCAGCCAAAGATCCGGGACTAGCGGGAGGGCCGTCTACGAGCAGTACTTC.

This clonotype was observed at least ten times. The rearrangement links TRBV7-2 to TRBJ2-5; 7 positions match TRBD1. The CDR3 sequence is 13 residues long. The junction had 5 bases not matched to a gene; V was cut back by 8 bases and J by 2 bases. Germline V gives CDR1 SGHTA, CDR2 FQGNSA. CDR3 in DNA: TGTGCCAGCTCAAGACAGGGTCAAGAGACCCAGTACTTC. Its translation: CASSRQGQETQYF.

In its sample, this clonotype is medium-sized (0.01 to 0.1%). This chain joins TRBV7-8 and TRBJ2-1; 7 bases are a match to TRBD1. CDR1 is SGHVS and CDR2 is FQNEAQ in the germline V gene. Germline trimming cut 2 bases from V and 2 bases from J; bases unmatched to any gene: 0. The CDR3 totals 14 residues. In nucleotides, the CDR3 is TGTGCCAGCAGCTTAACAGGGGCCTACAATGAGCAGTTCTTC. Translated: CASSLTGAYNEQFF.

Many counts were recorded for this clonotype. The chain employs TRBV4-3 and TRBJ2-7; 8 bases match TRBD2. The CDR3 runs to 14 residues. The V and J ends lost 4 bases and 5 bases, in that order; junction bases with no gene match: 7. Germline CDR1 is LGHNA and CDR2 is YSLEER. The chain's CDR3 is CASSPGLGPHEQYF. DNA for the CDR3: TGCGCCAGCAGCCCGGGACTAGGCCCCCACGAGCAGTACTTC.

In this sample, this clonotype turned up many times. The V and J genes are TRBV5-1 and TRBJ2-3; tentative D call: TRBD1 (6 bases). This CDR3 comprises 14 residues. In germline, CDR1 is SGHRS, CDR2 YFSETQ. The ends were cut back, 10 bases at V and 4 bases at J, with 19 bases in the middle. Here the CDR3 DNA reads TGCGCCCGGAAAGGGGGAGTCGCACCAGATACGCAGTATTTT. Translation gives CARKGGVAPDTQYF.

This clonotype was detected ten times or more. V and J are TRBV27 and TRBJ2-5; 9 bases are shared with TRBD1. The V segment lost 5 bases and the J segment 1 base; nucleotides outside the gene matches: 8. Germline CDR1 MNHEY, CDR2 SMNVEV (reference sequence). The CDR3 extends over 16 amino acids. CDR3 DNA sequence: TGTGCCAGCAGTCCGGGACAGGGTTTAGGCCAAGAGACCCAGTACTTC. This sequence encodes CASSPGQGLGQETQYF.

This clonotype was counted at least ten times. V and J are TRBV27 and TRBJ2-7, with D tentatively TRBD2 (6 bases). The CDR3 spans 13 residues. Per germline, CDR1 MNHEY and CDR2 SMNVEV (reference sequence). V dropped 10 bases and J dropped 0 bases, with 13 bases sitting between them. CDR3 coding DNA: TGTGCCATCCCCCGGGAGACCTCCTACGAGCAGTACTTC. This codes for CAIPRETSYEQYF.

This clonotype showed up many times. The V and J genes are TRBV5-1 and TRBJ2-3; 11 bases fit TRBD2. V lost 1 base and J lost 4; bases outside the gene matches: 5. The CDR3 contains 16 residues. Per germline, CDR1 SGHRS and CDR2 YFSETQ. CDR3 sequence (DNA): TGCGCCAGCAGCTTGACTAGCGGGAGTTTGGCAGATACGCAGTATTTT. Its protein is CASSLTSGSLADTQYF.

This clonotype is classed as medium-sized. This sequence joins TRBV7-9 and TRBJ2-7, with a tentative D call TRBD2 (7 bases). V gave up 8 bases and J gave up 9 bases, with 17 bases separating them. The germline V gene encodes CDR1 SEHNR and CDR2 FQNEAQ (reference sequence). The CDR3 covers 12 residues. The CDR3 spells CASQGGGQGQYF. Here the CDR3 DNA reads TGTGCCAGCCAGGGCGGGGGACAAGGGCAGTACTTC.

The sample holds many counts of this clonotype. The chain combines TRBV27 with TRBJ2-5; D not resolved. The V and J ends lost 5 bases and 1 base respectively, with 11 bases between them. The CDR3 is made up of 14 amino acids. Germline CDR1 and CDR2: MNHEY and SMNVEV (reference sequence). The CDR3 region is CASSPWSGQETQYF. The CDR3 DNA reads as TGTGCCAGCAGTCCGTGGAGTGGCCAAGAGACCCAGTACTTC.

This clonotype has ten or more counts. V and J are TRBV14 and TRBJ2-5, with 10 bases lining up with TRBD2. The V gene end was trimmed by 2 bases and the J gene end by 3 bases; junction bases not matched to a gene: 3. The length of the CDR3 is 15 residues. Germline V gene lookup returns CDR1 SGHDN and CDR2 FVKESK. The CDR3 is CASSQKTSGKETQYF. The CDR3 bases are TGTGCCAGCAGCCAAAAAACTAGCGGGAAAGAGACCCAGTACTTC.

Sample share makes this clonotype medium-sized (0.01 to 0.1%). The chain is built from TRBV12-3 or TRBV12-4 and TRBJ1-1, with D possibly matching TRBD1 (5 bases). This CDR3 has 14 amino acids. The V end was cut by 5 bases, the J end by 5 bases, with 15 bases between. CDR3 region: CASSDRQHTTEAFF. The CDR3 DNA sequence: TGTGCCAGCAGTGACCGACAGCACACGACTGAAGCTTTCTTT.